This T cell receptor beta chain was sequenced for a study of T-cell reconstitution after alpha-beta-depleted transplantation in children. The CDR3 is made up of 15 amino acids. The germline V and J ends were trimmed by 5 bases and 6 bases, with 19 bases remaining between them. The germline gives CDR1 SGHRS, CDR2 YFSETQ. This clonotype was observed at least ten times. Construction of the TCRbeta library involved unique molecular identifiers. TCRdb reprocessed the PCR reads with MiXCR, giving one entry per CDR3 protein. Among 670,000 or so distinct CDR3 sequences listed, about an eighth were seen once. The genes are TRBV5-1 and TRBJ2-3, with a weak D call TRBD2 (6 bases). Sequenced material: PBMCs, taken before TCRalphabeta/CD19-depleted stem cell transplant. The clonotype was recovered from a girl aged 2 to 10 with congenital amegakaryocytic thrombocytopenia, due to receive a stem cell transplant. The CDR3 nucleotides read TGCGCCAGCAGTGAGCAGGGACTCTCGGTGGATACGCAGTATTTT. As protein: CASSEQGLSVDTQYF.